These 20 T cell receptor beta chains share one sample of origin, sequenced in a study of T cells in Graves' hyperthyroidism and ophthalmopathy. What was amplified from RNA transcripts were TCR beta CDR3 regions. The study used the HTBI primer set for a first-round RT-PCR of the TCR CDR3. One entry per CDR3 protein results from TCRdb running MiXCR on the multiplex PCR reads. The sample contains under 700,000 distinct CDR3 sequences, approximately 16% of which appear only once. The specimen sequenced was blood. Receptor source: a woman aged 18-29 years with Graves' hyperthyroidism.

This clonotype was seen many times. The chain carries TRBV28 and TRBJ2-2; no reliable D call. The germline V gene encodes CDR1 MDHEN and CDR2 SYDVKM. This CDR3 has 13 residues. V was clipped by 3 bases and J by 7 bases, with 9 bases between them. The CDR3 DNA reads TGTGCCAGCAGTTTTCAGGTTGTCGGGGAGCTGTTTTTT. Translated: CASSFQVVGELFF.

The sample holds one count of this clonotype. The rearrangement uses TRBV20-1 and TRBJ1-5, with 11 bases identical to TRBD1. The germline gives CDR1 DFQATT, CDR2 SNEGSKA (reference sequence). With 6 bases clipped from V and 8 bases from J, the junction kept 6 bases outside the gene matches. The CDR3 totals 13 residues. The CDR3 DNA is TGCAGTGCCAGGACAGGGGGCATGAAGCCCCAGCATTTT. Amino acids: CSARTGGMKPQHF.

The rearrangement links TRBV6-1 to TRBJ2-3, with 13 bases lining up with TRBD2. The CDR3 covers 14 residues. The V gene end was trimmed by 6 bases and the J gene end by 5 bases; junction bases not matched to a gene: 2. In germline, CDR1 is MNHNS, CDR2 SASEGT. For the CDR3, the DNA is TGTGCCAGCAGGGGGACTAGCGGGAAAGATACGCAGTATTTT. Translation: CASRGTSGKDTQYF.

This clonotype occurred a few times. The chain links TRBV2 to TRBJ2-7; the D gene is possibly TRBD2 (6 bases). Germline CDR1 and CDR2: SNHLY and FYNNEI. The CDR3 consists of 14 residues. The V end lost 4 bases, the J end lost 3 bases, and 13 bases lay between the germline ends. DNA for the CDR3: TGTGCCAGCAGTGTTCGGGGGTCCCACTACGAGCAGTACTTC. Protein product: CASSVRGSHYEQYF.

The DNA of the CDR3 is TGTGCCAGCAGCGAAGGGACAAGGGGTGGCTACACCTTC. This sequence encodes CASSEGTRGGYTF. V usage is TRBV28 and J usage is TRBJ1-2; TRBD1 is a possible D gene (6 bases). CDR3 length equals 13 residues. Trimming pared 6 bases from V and 7 bases from J, leaving 15 bases between. Germline V lookup: CDR1 MDHEN, CDR2 SYDVKM.

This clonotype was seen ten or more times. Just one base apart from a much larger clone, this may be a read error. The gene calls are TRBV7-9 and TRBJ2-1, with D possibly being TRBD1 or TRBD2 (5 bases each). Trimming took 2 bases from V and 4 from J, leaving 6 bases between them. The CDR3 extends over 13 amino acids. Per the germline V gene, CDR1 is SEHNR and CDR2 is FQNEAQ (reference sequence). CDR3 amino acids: CASSLWGYNEQFF. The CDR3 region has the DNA TGTGCCAGCAGCTTATGGGGGTACAATGAGCAGTTCTTC.

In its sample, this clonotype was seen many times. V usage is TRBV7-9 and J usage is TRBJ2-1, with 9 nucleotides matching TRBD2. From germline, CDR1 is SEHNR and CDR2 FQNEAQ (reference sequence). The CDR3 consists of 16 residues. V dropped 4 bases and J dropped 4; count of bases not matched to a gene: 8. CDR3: CASSSSGRTQYNEQFF. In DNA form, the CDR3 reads TGTGCCAGCAGCTCCAGCGGGAGGACACAATACAATGAGCAGTTCTTC.

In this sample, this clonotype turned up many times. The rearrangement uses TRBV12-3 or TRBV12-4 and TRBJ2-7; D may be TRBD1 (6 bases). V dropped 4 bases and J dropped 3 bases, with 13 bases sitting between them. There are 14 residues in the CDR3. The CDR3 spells CASSSPRTDYEQYF. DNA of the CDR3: TGTGCCAGCAGTTCCCCGAGGACAGACTACGAGCAGTACTTC.

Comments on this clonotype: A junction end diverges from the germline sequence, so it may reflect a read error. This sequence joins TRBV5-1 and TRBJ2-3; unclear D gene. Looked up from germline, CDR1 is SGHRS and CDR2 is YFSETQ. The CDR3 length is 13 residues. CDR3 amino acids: CVSSQTEWDTQYF. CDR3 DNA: TGCGTCAGCAGCCAAACCGAGTGGGATACGCAGTATTTT.

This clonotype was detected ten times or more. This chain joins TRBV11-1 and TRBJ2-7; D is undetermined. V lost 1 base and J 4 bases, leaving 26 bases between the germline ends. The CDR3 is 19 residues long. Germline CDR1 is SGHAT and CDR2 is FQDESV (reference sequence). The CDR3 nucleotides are TGTGCCAGCAGCTTAGGAGGTATCGGAACAGTAAGCTTTCGATACGAGCAGTACTTC. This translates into CASSLGGIGTVSFRYEQYF.

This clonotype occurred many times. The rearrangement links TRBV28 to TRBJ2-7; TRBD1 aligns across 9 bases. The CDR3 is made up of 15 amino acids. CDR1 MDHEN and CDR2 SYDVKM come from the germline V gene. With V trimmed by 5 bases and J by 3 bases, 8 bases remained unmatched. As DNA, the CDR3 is TGTGCCAGCAGTCTTGGGGGGACAGGGAACTACGAGCAGTACTTC. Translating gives CASSLGGTGNYEQYF.

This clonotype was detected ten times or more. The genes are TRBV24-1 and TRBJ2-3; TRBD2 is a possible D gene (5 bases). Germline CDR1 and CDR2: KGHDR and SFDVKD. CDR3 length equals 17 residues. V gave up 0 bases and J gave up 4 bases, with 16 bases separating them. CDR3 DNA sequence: TGTGCCACCAGTGATTTGCTCGGGGAGATGGGCCCAGATACGCAGTATTTT. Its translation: CATSDLLGEMGPDTQYF.

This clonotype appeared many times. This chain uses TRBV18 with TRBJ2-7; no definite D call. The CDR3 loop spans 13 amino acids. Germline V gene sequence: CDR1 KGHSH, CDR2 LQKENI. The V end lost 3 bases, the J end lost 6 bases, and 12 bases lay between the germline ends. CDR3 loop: CASSPRWNSEQYF. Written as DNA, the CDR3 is TGTGCCAGCTCACCGCGGTGGAACTCCGAGCAGTACTTC.

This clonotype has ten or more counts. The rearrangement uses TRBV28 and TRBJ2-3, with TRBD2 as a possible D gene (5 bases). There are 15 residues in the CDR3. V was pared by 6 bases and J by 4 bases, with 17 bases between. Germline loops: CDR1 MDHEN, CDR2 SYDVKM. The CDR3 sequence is CASSRLPDGPDTQYF. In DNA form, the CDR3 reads TGTGCCAGCAGCCGACTACCAGACGGACCAGATACGCAGTATTTT. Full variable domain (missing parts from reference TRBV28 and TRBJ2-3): DVKVTQSSRYLVKRTGEKVFLECVQDMDHENMFWYRQDPGLGLRLIYFSYDVKMKEKGDIPEGYSVSREKKERFSLILESASTNQTSMYLCASSRLPDGPDTQYFGPGTRLTVL.

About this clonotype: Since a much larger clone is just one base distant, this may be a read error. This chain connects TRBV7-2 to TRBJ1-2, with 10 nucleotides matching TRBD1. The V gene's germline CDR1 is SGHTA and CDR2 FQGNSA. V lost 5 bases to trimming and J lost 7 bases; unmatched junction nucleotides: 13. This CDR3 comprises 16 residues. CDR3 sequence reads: CASSTYSRQGACGYTF. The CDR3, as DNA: TGTGCCAGCAGCACCTATAGCCGACAGGGGGCGTGTGGCTACACCTTC.

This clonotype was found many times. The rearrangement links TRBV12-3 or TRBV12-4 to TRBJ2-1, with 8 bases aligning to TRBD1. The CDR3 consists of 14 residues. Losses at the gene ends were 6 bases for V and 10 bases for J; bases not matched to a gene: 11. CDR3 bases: TGTGCCAGCAGCATTAGCAGGGGGCTTCAGGAGCAGTTCTTC. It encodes CASSISRGLQEQFF.

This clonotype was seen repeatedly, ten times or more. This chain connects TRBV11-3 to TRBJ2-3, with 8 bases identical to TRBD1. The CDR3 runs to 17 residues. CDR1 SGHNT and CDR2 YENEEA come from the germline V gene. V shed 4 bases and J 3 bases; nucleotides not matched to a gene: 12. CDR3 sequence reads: CASSSRTGNYITDTQYF. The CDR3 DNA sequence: TGTGCCAGCAGCTCGCGGACAGGGAATTACATTACAGATACGCAGTATTTT.

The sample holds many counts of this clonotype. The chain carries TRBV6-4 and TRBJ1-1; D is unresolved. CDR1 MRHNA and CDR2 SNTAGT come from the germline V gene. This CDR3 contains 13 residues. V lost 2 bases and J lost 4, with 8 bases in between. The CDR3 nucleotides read TGTGCCAGCAGTGACGGTCACGGCACTGAAGCTTTCTTT. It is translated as CASSDGHGTEAFF.

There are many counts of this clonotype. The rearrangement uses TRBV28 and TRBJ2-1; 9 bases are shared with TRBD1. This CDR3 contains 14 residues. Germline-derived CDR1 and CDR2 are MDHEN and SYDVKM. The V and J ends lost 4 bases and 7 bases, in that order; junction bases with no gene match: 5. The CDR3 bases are TGTGCCAGCAGTTACAGGGGGCGGAAAAATGAGCAGTTCTTC. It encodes CASSYRGRKNEQFF.

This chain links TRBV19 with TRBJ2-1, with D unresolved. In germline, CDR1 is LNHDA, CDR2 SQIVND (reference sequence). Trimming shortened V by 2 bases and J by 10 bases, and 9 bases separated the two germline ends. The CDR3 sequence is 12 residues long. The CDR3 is CASSIPGREQFF. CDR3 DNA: TGTGCCAGTAGTATACCAGGAAGGGAGCAGTTCTTC.